Sequencing of this T cell receptor beta chain was carried out in a study of T-cell reconstitution after alpha-beta-depleted transplantation in children. Unique molecular identifiers were built into the TCRbeta library. TCRdb independently ran MiXCR on the PCR reads; one entry per CDR3 protein. This sample has about 200,000 distinct CDR3 sequences; 5.5% to 7% occur once, and the top ten carry 5.5% to 6.5%. Study-level points and caveats: Surviving recipient cells, namely T cells and thymic progenitors, were the source of high day-60 TCRbeta diversity in some patients. Reported findings indicate that, about two months after transplant, alpha-beta T cells came from several hundred expanded clones, which were derived from non-depleted graft cells. T-cell numbers and diversity, one year after transplant, stemmed largely from T cells that were newly produced.

This CDR3 has 16 residues. The V gene's germline CDR1 is MNHEY and CDR2 SVGEGT. Losses at the gene ends were 2 bases for V and 4 bases for J; bases not matched to a gene: 6. A word on this clonotype: What it binds is unknown.

The clonotype was recovered from a boy aged 2 to 10 with acute lymphoblastic leukemia, due to receive a stem cell transplant. Specimen: PBMCs, collected before TCRalphabeta/CD19-depleted stem cell transplant. The gene calls are TRBV6-2 or TRBV6-3 and TRBJ2-1; 9 bases align to TRBD2. CDR3 nucleotides: TGTGCCAGCAGTTACCCTCTAGCGGGAAAATACAATGAGCAGTTCTTC. Its protein is CASSYPLAGKYNEQFF.